One T cell receptor beta chain is described in this entry. Antigen: not known. The data were obtained in a study of shared clonotypes between healthy human individuals. Whole-study findings and limits: An expected dependence of interdonor clonotype sharing on sequencing depth was noted. Estimated richness was generally greater in naive than memory subsets.

TCRdb's copy holds only in-frame clones and misses some; the assay was immunoSEQ multiplex PCR. The profile shows around 510,000 clones, 90% to 97% of them singletons. Germline CDR1 reads SGHRS; CDR2 reads YFSETQ. The germline V and J ends were trimmed by 2 bases and 1 base, with 13 bases remaining between them. This CDR3 has 15 amino acids. The rearrangement uses TRBV5-1 and TRBJ2-7; a weak D match, TRBD1 (6 bases). The receptor's source is a woman aged 25 to 45 in good health. Sequenced material: naive CD4+ T cells sorted from blood. Subset specified: CD45RA+ positively selected. CDR3 coding DNA: TGCGCCAGCAGCTTATACTCTCAGGGGTCCTACGAGCAGTACTTC. Protein product: CASSLYSQGSYEQYF.